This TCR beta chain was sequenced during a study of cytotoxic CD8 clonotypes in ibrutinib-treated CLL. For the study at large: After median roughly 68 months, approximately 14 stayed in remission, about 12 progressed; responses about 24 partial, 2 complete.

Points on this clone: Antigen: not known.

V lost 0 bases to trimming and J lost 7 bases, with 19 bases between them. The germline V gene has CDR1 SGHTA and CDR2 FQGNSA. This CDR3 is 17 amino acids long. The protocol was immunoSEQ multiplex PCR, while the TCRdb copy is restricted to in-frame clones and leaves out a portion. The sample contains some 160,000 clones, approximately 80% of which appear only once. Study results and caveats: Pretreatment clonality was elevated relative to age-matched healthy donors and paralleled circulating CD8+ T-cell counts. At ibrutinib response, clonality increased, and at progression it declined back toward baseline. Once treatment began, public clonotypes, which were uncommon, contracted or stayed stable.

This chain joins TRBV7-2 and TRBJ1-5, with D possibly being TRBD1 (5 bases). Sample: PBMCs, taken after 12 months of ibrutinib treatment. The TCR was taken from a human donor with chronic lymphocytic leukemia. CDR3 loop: CASSLALGVGVEQPQHF. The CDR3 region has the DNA TGTGCCAGCAGCTTAGCGTTGGGAGTGGGGGTAGAACAGCCCCAGCATTTT.